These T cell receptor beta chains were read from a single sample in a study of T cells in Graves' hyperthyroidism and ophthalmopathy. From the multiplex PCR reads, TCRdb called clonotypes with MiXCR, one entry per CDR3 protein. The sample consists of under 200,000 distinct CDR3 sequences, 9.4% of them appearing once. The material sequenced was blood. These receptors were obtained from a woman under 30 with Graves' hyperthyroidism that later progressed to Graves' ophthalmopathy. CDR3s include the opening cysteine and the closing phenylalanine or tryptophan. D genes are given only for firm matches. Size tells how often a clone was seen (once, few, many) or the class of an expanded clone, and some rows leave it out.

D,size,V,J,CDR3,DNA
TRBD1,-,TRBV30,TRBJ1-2,CAGGGSDYGYTF,TGTGCCGGAGGGGGCAGCGACTATGGCTACACCTTC
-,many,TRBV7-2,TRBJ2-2,CASSLVATGGAELFF,TGTGCCAGCAGCTTAGTGGCGACAGGAGGCGCGGAGCTGTTTTTT
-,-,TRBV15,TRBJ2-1,CATSRVGNEQFF,TGTGCCACCAGCAGGGTAGGCAATGAGCAGTTCTTC
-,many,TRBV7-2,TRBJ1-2,CASSSQLSNYGYTF,TGTGCCAGCAGCTCCCAGCTGTCTAACTATGGCTACACCTTC
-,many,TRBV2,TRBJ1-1,CASSADLMNTEAFF,TGTGCCAGCAGTGCGGACCTCATGAACACTGAAGCTTTCTTT
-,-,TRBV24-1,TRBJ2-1,CATSDWGEGRGTYNEQFF,TGTGCCACCAGTGATTGGGGTGAGGGCAGGGGAACCTACAATGAGCAGTTCTTC
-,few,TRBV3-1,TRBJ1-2,CASSPTAGVSYTF,TGTGCCAGCAGCCCAACGGCAGGGGTGAGCTACACCTTC
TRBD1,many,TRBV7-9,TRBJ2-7,CASSPTGSSYEQYF,TGTGCCAGCAGCCCGACAGGGAGCTCCTACGAGCAGTACTTC
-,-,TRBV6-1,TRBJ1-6,CASTDSSGVGNSPLHF,TGTGCCAGCACCGACTCATCCGGAGTTGGTAATTCACCCCTCCACTTT
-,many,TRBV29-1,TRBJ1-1,CSVEPYRRNTEAFF,TGCAGCGTTGAGCCCTACAGGAGGAACACTGAAGCTTTCTTT
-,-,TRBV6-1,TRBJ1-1,CASRVLRERNTEAFF,TGTGCCAGCAGGGTATTAAGGGAGAGGAACACTGAAGCTTTCTTT
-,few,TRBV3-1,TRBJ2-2,CASSQELAVNTGELFF,TGTGCCAGCAGCCAAGAATTGGCGGTGAACACCGGGGAGCTGTTTTTT
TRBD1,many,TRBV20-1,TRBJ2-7,CSARADGQGFSYEQYF,TGCAGTGCTAGAGCCGACGGACAGGGGTTTTCCTACGAGCAGTACTTC